The table lists the clone carrying this TCR beta chain with many counts. CDR1 is SQVTM, CDR2 ANQGSEA, per germline. V was clipped by 1 base and J by 5 bases, with 9 bases between them. The CDR3 is 13 amino acids. The data belong to a study of read filtering for tumor transcriptome and immune sequencing. On the study more broadly: Transcriptome libraries were built from DNase-treated RNA.

Molecular barcoded adaptors covering alpha/delta and beta/gamma chains were used on around 370 ng RNA. TCRdb itself ran the reads through MiXCR, one entry per CDR3 protein. The table records some 120,000 distinct CDR3 sequences, 10% to 15% of them present only once. The receptor comes from a donor at least 40 years old with multiple myeloma. The genes are TRBV29-1 and TRBJ2-1; the D gene is possibly TRBD1 (6 bases). Material: a population of CD138-negative cells sorted from bone marrow. This chain's CDR3 is CSVEGDINNEQFF. CDR3 in DNA: TGCAGCGTTGAAGGGGACATTAACAATGAGCAGTTCTTC.